A selection of T cell receptor beta chains follows, all from one sample in a study of regulatory T cells in long-lasting Graves disease. Each CDR3 protein is one row after TCRdb ran MiXCR on the multiplex PCR reads. The data show around 450,000 distinct CDR3 sequences, 15% seen once. In addition, the sample was reused for a study of T cells in Graves' hyperthyroidism and ophthalmopathy.

This specimen was peripheral blood mononuclear cells (PBMCs), taken at new diagnosis, from a patient treated with antithyroid drugs. These receptors came from a woman between 25 and 40 years old with Graves disease. Both conserved end residues are part of each CDR3. The D gene is left open where the match is weak. Not all rows give a size; the values are once, few, many and, for expanded clones, a class.

cdr3_aa cdr3_nt clone_size v_call d_call j_call
CASSKAGETDTQYF TGTGCCAGCAGCAAAGCGGGAGAAACAGATACGCAGTATTTT many TRBV7-3 TRBD2 TRBJ2-3
CASTEQGYYEQYF TGTGCCAGCACCGAACAGGGATACTACGAGCAGTACTTC - TRBV25-1 - TRBJ2-7
CATSDPRPVTGELFF TGTGCCACCAGTGACCCAAGACCTGTCACCGGGGAGCTGTTTTTT few TRBV24-1 - TRBJ2-2
CATSDAYVGSSSYNEQFF TGTGCCACCAGTGACGCCTACGTTGGCAGCAGCTCCTACAATGAGCAGTTCTTC - TRBV24-1 - TRBJ2-1
CASSYIIGGPYNEQFF TGTGCCAGCAGTTACATCATAGGGGGGCCCTACAATGAGCAGTTCTTC - TRBV6-2/TRBV6-3 - TRBJ2-1
CASSQLAGGHGEQFF TGTGCCAGCAGCCAACTAGCGGGAGGGCATGGTGAGCAGTTCTTC - TRBV7-3 TRBD2 TRBJ2-1
CAISGGEETQYF TGTGCCATCAGTGGGGGCGAAGAGACCCAGTACTTC few TRBV10-3 - TRBJ2-5
CASSLVKGETQYF TGTGCCAGCAGCTTAGTCAAAGGGGAGACCCAGTACTTC - TRBV11-3 - TRBJ2-5
CASSLDRGRGYTF TGTGCCAGCAGCTTGGACAGGGGGAGAGGCTACACCTTC many TRBV5-8 TRBD1 TRBJ1-2
CASSFEMGGVSNQPQHF TGTGCCAGCAGTTTCGAAATGGGTGGAGTGAGCAATCAGCCCCAGCATTTT few TRBV12-3/TRBV12-4 - TRBJ1-5
CASSQDVAGGRSGKNIQYF TGTGCCAGCAGCCAAGATGTAGCGGGAGGGCGATCCGGCAAAAACATTCAGTACTTC many TRBV3-1 TRBD2 TRBJ2-4
CASRENGEELFF TGTGCCAGTAGAGAAAACGGTGAAGAACTGTTTTTT - TRBV19 - TRBJ1-4
CASSVGGGRVSEQFF TGTGCCAGCAGCGTCGGTGGCGGGAGAGTCAGTGAGCAGTTCTTC many TRBV9 TRBD2 TRBJ2-1
CASSVGGSAGNEQFF TGTGCCAGCAGTGTTGGTGGGAGTGCTGGAAATGAGCAGTTCTTC many TRBV2 - TRBJ2-1
CASTLPRGQETQYF TGTGCCAGCACTCTCCCTAGGGGCCAAGAGACCCAGTACTTC many TRBV2 - TRBJ2-5
CAWSVAHNKQFF TGTGCCTGGAGTGTTGCCCACAATAAGCAGTTCTTC - TRBV30 - TRBJ2-1
CASRSTDGGRTYEQYF TGTGCCAGCAGATCGACAGACGGCGGGAGGACCTACGAGCAGTACTTC few TRBV2 TRBD2 TRBJ2-7
CASSFLGKSTDTQYF TGTGCCAGCAGTTTCCTCGGTAAAAGCACAGATACGCAGTATTTT many TRBV12-3/TRBV12-4 - TRBJ2-3
CASSLKGGLGLADSYNEQFF TGTGCCAGCAGCTTAAAAGGTGGGCTGGGACTAGCGGATTCCTACAATGAGCAGTTCTTC many TRBV7-3 TRBD2 TRBJ2-1
CASSLGQSYEQYF TGTGCCAGCAGCTTAGGACAGTCCTACGAGCAGTACTTC many TRBV13 - TRBJ2-7
CAWGRDRGSYEQYF TGTGCCTGGGGCCGGGACAGGGGTTCCTACGAGCAGTACTTC many TRBV30 TRBD1 TRBJ2-7
CASSSSGTEQETQYF TGTGCCAGCAGCTCGTCCGGGACAGAACAAGAGACCCAGTACTTC - TRBV9 TRBD1 TRBJ2-5
CASTSDSYEQYF TGTGCCAGCACCTCCGACAGCTACGAGCAGTACTTC many TRBV11-2 - TRBJ2-7
CSASRWGSSYEQYF TGCAGTGCTAGTCGGTGGGGGAGCTCCTACGAGCAGTACTTC many TRBV20-1 - TRBJ2-7
CASREGYIGEQYF TGTGCCAGCAGGGAGGGGTATATAGGCGAGCAGTACTTC - TRBV12-3/TRBV12-4 - TRBJ2-7
CAIREDGPEAFF TGTGCCATCAGGGAAGACGGTCCTGAAGCTTTCTTT few TRBV10-3 - TRBJ1-1
CASSQRGLAGGPRYEQYF TGTGCCAGCAGTCAAAGGGGTCTAGCGGGAGGGCCGAGGTACGAGCAGTACTTC many TRBV6-1 TRBD2 TRBJ2-7
CASSQKLANGELFF TGTGCCAGCAGCCAAAAACTTGCCAACGGGGAGCTGTTTTTT many TRBV3-1 - TRBJ2-2
CSVSGRYNEQFF TGCAGTGTTAGCGGCCGGTACAATGAGCAGTTCTTC few TRBV20-1 - TRBJ2-1
CASSESGTSGTDTQYF TGTGCCAGCAGTGAATCGGGGACTAGCGGGACAGATACGCAGTATTTT many TRBV6-4 TRBD2 TRBJ2-3
CASSPQGRGTIHIQYF TGTGCCAGCAGCCCCCAGGGGCGGGGAACGATACACATTCAGTACTTC - TRBV7-9 - TRBJ2-4
CSSPGQGAEQYF TGCAGCTCCCCGGGACAGGGGGCCGAGCAGTACTTC once TRBV20-1 TRBD1 TRBJ2-7
CSARAGGGSYNEQFF TGCAGTGCTAGGGCAGGGGGGGGCTCCTACAATGAGCAGTTCTTC many TRBV20-1 - TRBJ2-1
CSVDRGGLAGHTDTQYF TGCAGCGTTGATAGGGGTGGCCTAGCGGGACACACAGATACGCAGTATTTT many TRBV29-1 TRBD2 TRBJ2-3
CASSLGDTADTQYF TGTGCCAGCAGTTTAGGGGACACTGCAGATACGCAGTATTTT many TRBV27 - TRBJ2-3
CASSLPSREMHEQYF TGTGCCAGCAGCCTCCCCTCGAGGGAAATGCACGAGCAGTACTTC many TRBV5-6 - TRBJ2-7
CASSDWTVTYEQYF TGTGCCAGCAGTGACTGGACAGTAACCTACGAGCAGTACTTC many TRBV2 - TRBJ2-7
CASSRTLRNEKLFF TGTGCCAGCAGCCGGACTCTACGGAATGAAAAACTGTTTTTT many TRBV28 - TRBJ1-4
CASSDTGRRWDYGYTF TGTGCCAGCAGCGATACGGGTAGACGGTGGGACTATGGCTACACCTTC many TRBV11-2 - TRBJ1-2
CASSQLTIHEQYF TGTGCCAGCAGCCAACTAACGATCCACGAGCAGTACTTC few TRBV3-1 - TRBJ2-7
CASSFGVGNQPQHF TGTGCCAGCAGTTTTGGGGTGGGCAATCAGCCCCAGCATTTT many TRBV12-3/TRBV12-4 - TRBJ1-5
CASSLLRGKNEKLFF TGTGCCAGCAGCTTGTTACGAGGGAAGAATGAAAAACTGTTTTTT few TRBV5-8 - TRBJ1-4